These 8 T cell receptor beta chains were all obtained from the same sample, sequenced in a study of T-cell memory formation after mild COVID-19. One entry per CDR3 protein, called by TCRdb with MiXCR from the 5' RACE reads. The sample has 250,000 to 300,000 distinct CDR3 sequences, less than 9.5% seen once. The sequencing input was PBMCs or a T cell subset sorted from them (not recorded which). The receptor source for this set is a man aged 18 to 29 who had mild COVID-19 (a few samples of this study predate the infection). Cell type and time point are not known.

This clonotype was detected only a few times. The chain recombines TRBV20-1 with TRBJ1-1; the D gene is possibly TRBD1 (5 bases). This CDR3 spans 11 amino acids. Trimming cost V 1 base and J 7 bases, with 7 bases left between them. Germline CDR1 DFQATT, CDR2 SNEGSKA (reference sequence). CDR3 bases: TGCAGTGCTAGAGTCCAGGGTGAAGCTTTCTTT. This sequence encodes CSARVQGEAFF.

This clonotype was counted a few times. This rearrangement joins TRBV19 to TRBJ1-5; D unclear. The CDR3 sequence is 13 residues long. Germline CDR1 LNHDA, CDR2 SQIVND (reference sequence). The germline V and J ends were trimmed by 3 bases and 5 bases, with 8 bases remaining between them. The CDR3 region is CASSMTRDQPQHF. For the CDR3, the DNA is TGTGCCAGTAGTATGACTAGGGATCAGCCCCAGCATTTT.

This clonotype was observed many times. This chain joins TRBV15 and TRBJ2-2; D unresolved. Per germline, CDR1 LNHNV and CDR2 YYDKDF (reference sequence). V lost 3 bases and J 1 base, leaving 3 bases between the germline ends. The CDR3 has 13 residues. The CDR3 reads CATSSQNTGELFF. The CDR3 DNA reads TGTGCCACCAGCAGTCAGAACACCGGGGAGCTGTTTTTT.

The rearrangement joins TRBV7-8 to TRBJ2-2; TRBD1 is a possible D gene (6 bases). CDR3 size: 14 residues. V was trimmed by 2 bases and J by 5 bases, leaving 9 bases between them. Per the germline V gene, CDR1 is SGHVS and CDR2 is FQNEAQ. The CDR3 DNA reads as TGTGCCAGCAGCTTACCCGACAGGACCGGGGAGCTGTTTTTT. Translation gives CASSLPDRTGELFF. The full variable domain, rest sourced from reference TRBV7-8 and TRBJ2-2, is GAGVSQSPRYKVAKRGQDVALRCDPISGHVSLFWYQQALGQGPEFLTYFQNEAQLDKSGLPSDRFFAERPEGSVSTLKIQRTQQEDSAVYLCASSLPDRTGELFFGEGSRLTVL.

This clonotype was recorded at least ten times. The chain has TRBV2 and TRBJ2-7; D gene uncertain. The germline CDR1 and CDR2 sequences are SNHLY and FYNNEI. This CDR3 spans 12 amino acids. V was trimmed by 3 bases and J by 2 bases, leaving 5 bases between them. CDR3 DNA sequence: TGTGCCAGCAGTGAGTTCCCCTACGAGCAGTACTTC. This codes for CASSEFPYEQYF.

This clonotype was seen only a few times. V and J are TRBV30 and TRBJ1-2; D gene uncertain. The CDR3 runs 13 residues. Looked up from germline, CDR1 is GTSNPN and CDR2 is SVGIG (reference sequence). With 5 bases removed from V and 1 base from J, the gap between germline ends came to 11 bases. CDR3 loop: CAWAPPYNYGYTF. The DNA for the CDR3 is TGTGCCTGGGCCCCCCCCTATAACTATGGCTACACCTTC.

In its sample, this clonotype was seen a few times. The DNA for the CDR3 is TGCGCCAGCAGCCAAGACCCTCCCCAACAGGACAGTTGGGGGACCCAGTACTTC. This encodes CASSQDPPQQDSWGTQYF. The chain combines TRBV4-3 with TRBJ2-5; possible D gene TRBD1, 6 bases. The germline CDR1 and CDR2 sequences are LGHNA and YSLEER. This CDR3 has 18 residues. V dropped 0 bases and J dropped 7 bases, with 24 bases sitting between them.

This clonotype was counted ten times or more. The chain uses TRBV28 and TRBJ1-2; D ambiguous. Between the trimmed V and J ends, which lost 5 bases and 4 bases, there was a span of 5 bases. The CDR3 sequence is 11 residues long. Germline V gene lookup returns CDR1 MDHEN and CDR2 SYDVKM. The CDR3 spells CASSDRYGYTF. CDR3 bases: TGTGCCAGCAGTGACCGCTATGGCTACACCTTC.